The 19 T cell receptor beta chains below were found in one sample sequenced in a study of neoadjuvant anti-PD-1 for oral cavity cancer. Using immunoSEQ multiplex PCR, the repertoire was profiled, and TCRdb retains in-frame clones only, with some absent. The sample holds under 15,000 clones, roughly three fifths seen once. The source material was PBMCs, sampled before nivolumab (anti-PD-1) treatment. Receptors originate from a person between 40 and 80 years old with oral cavity squamous cell carcinoma.

The chain recombines TRBV2 with TRBJ1-5; D might be TRBD1 (5 bases). This CDR3 region has 12 residues. Looked up from germline, CDR1 is SNHLY and CDR2 is FYNNEI. V was cut by 4 bases and J by 6 bases, with 7 bases left in between. CDR3 sequence: CASSGDSQPQHF. The DNA of the CDR3 is TGTGCCAGCAGTGGAGACAGTCAGCCCCAGCATTTT.

V is TRBV12-5 and J is TRBJ1-5, with D perhaps matching TRBD1 (5 bases). Per germline, CDR1 LGHNT and CDR2 FRNRAP. V lost 0 bases, J lost 8 bases, and 17 bases lay in between. CDR3 length equals 16 residues. The CDR3 bases are TGTGCTAGTGGTTTGGTACTTGGAGGGGATTTCAAGCCCCAGCATTTT. This sequence encodes CASGLVLGGDFKPQHF.

The V gene is TRBV5-4, the J gene TRBJ1-1; 11 nucleotides match TRBD1. Germline V gives CDR1 SGHNT, CDR2 YYREEE (reference sequence). The V and J ends lost 4 bases and 5 bases, in that order; junction bases with no gene match: 7. This CDR3 is built from 15 residues. In DNA, the CDR3 is TGTGCCAGCAGCCTGGACAGGGGGCTAGGTACTGAAGCTTTCTTT. Protein sequence: CASSLDRGLGTEAFF.

A few counts support this clone. The chain is built from TRBV19 and TRBJ2-1; D is undetermined. The CDR3 length is 16 residues. Germline lookup yields CDR1 LNHDA and CDR2 SQIVND (reference sequence). Trimming shortened V by 1 base and J by 1 base, and 11 bases separated the two germline ends. The CDR3 DNA reads TGTGCCAGTAGTATAGCAGCAGGCACTTCCTACAATGAGCAGTTCTTC. Translation gives CASSIAAGTSYNEQFF.

The J gene is TRBJ2-7, the V gene TRBV30; D might be TRBD2 (6 bases). The germline V gene encodes CDR1 GTSNPN and CDR2 SVGIG (reference sequence). V lost 5 bases to trimming and J lost 2 bases, with 16 bases between them. This CDR3 has 14 amino acids. CDR3 sequence reads: CAWGRRGRTYEQYF. The CDR3 region has the DNA TGTGCCTGGGGCAGGCGAGGGAGGACCTACGAGCAGTACTTC.

This clone was picked up a small number of times. The DNA of the CDR3 is TGTGCCAGCAGTGAAGGGAGAGGACAAGGTGTAGGAAACACCATATATTTT. Its translation: CASSEGRGQGVGNTIYF. This chain uses TRBV6-1 with TRBJ1-3; possible D gene TRBD1, 5 bases. V lost 1 base to trimming and J lost 4 bases, with 17 bases between them. Per germline, CDR1 MNHNS and CDR2 SASEGT. The CDR3 spans 17 residues.

The V gene is TRBV11-1, the J gene TRBJ1-2; D is possibly TRBD1 (6 bases). V dropped 3 bases and J dropped 4 bases, with 12 bases sitting between them. CDR3 length equals 14 residues. Per germline, CDR1 SGHAT and CDR2 FQDESV (reference sequence). For the CDR3, the DNA is TGTGCCAGCAGCTTTTCGACAGGCGGCTATGGCTACACCTTC. It specifies CASSFSTGGYGYTF.

The chain has TRBV5-1 and TRBJ2-1; D perhaps matches TRBD1 (6 bases). CDR1 is SGHRS and CDR2 is YFSETQ in the germline V gene. Trimming cost V 0 bases and J 5 bases, with 15 bases left between them. The CDR3 totals 16 residues. For the CDR3, the DNA is TGCGCCAGCAGCTTGGAGGGACACCAATTACACAATGAGCAGTTCTTC. Protein: CASSLEGHQLHNEQFF.

The sample holds one count of this clone. The rearrangement links TRBV5-5 to TRBJ2-5, with D uncertain. The CDR3 contains 15 residues. CDR1 is SGHKS, CDR2 YYEKEE, per germline (reference sequence). V shed 0 bases and J shed 0 bases, with 9 bases lying between them. CDR3 loop: CASSLDFRYQETQYF. CDR3 bases: TGTGCCAGCAGCTTGGATTTCAGGTACCAAGAGACCCAGTACTTC. Full variable domain (remainder filled in from reference TRBV5-5 and TRBJ2-5): DAGVTQSPTHLIKTRGQQVTLRCSPISGHKSVSWYQQVLGQGPQFIFQYYEKEERGRGNFPDRFSARQFPNYSSELNVNALLLGDSALYLCASSLDFRYQETQYFGPGTRLLVL.

The chain joins TRBV5-6 to TRBJ1-2; no clear D. Trimming removed 8 bases from V and 2 bases from J, with 13 bases in between. Germline V CDR1 and CDR2: SGHDT, YYEEEE. This CDR3 is 13 amino acids long. CDR3 DNA sequence: TGTGCCAGTAGGTACGAGCAAAACTATGGCTACACCTTC. This sequence encodes CASRYEQNYGYTF.

The rearrangement joins TRBV11-1 to TRBJ2-1; the D is unclear. CDR3 length: 14 amino acids. Trimming pared 1 base from V and 4 bases from J, leaving 8 bases between. In germline, CDR1 is SGHAT, CDR2 FQDESV (reference sequence). The CDR3 protein is CASSLGPEYNEQFF. For the CDR3, the DNA is TGTGCCAGCAGCTTAGGTCCGGAATACAATGAGCAGTTCTTC.

V usage is TRBV10-3 and J usage is TRBJ2-1; 10 nucleotides match TRBD2. CDR1 is ENHRY and CDR2 is SYGVKD in the germline V gene. The J segment lost 6 bases and the V segment lost 4 bases, leaving 6 bases of the junction unmatched. The CDR3 runs to 15 residues. The CDR3 nucleotides are TGTGCCATCAGTGGGCTAGCGGGAGTAGGCAATGAGCAGTTCTTC. It is translated as CAISGLAGVGNEQFF.

The CDR3 loop is CASSSGGLYEQYF. Written as DNA, the CDR3 is TGCGCCAGCAGCTCGGGAGGGCTCTACGAGCAGTACTTC. The chain recombines TRBV5-1 with TRBJ2-7, with 8 bases that match TRBD2. Germline V gene data show CDR1 as SGHRS and CDR2 as YFSETQ. With 3 bases clipped from V and 3 bases from J, the junction kept 2 bases outside the gene matches. The CDR3 extends over 13 amino acids.

This clone has only a few counts. The chain carries TRBV7-6 and TRBJ1-5; D not resolved. This CDR3 spans 15 amino acids. The V gene's germline CDR1 is SGHVS and CDR2 FNYEAQ. V was shortened by 0 bases and J by 4 bases, with 10 bases between the two germline ends. This chain's CDR3 is CASSLAELPNQPQHF. The CDR3, as DNA: TGTGCCAGCAGCTTAGCGGAACTCCCGAATCAGCCCCAGCATTTT.

V usage is TRBV5-5 and J usage is TRBJ1-2; perhaps TRBD1 as D (6 bases). Germline V CDR1 and CDR2: SGHKS, YYEKEE (reference sequence). V was trimmed by 2 bases and J by 6 bases, leaving 14 bases between them. The CDR3 is made up of 14 amino acids. The DNA of the CDR3 is TGTGCCAGCAGCTTTAGGGGGAATGAGAATGGCTACACCTTC. As protein: CASSFRGNENGYTF. The variable domain in full, with the rest retrieved from reference TRBV5-5 and TRBJ1-2, is DAGVTQSPTHLIKTRGQQVTLRCSPISGHKSVSWYQQVLGQGPQFIFQYYEKEERGRGNFPDRFSARQFPNYSSELNVNALLLGDSALYLCASSFRGNENGYTFGSGTRLTVV.

V gene TRBV30 combines with J gene TRBJ2-5, with 7 bases that match TRBD1. The CDR3 spans 13 residues. CDR1 is GTSNPN and CDR2 is SVGIG in the germline V gene (reference sequence). Losses at the gene ends were 5 bases for V and 5 bases for J; bases not matched to a gene: 8. DNA of the CDR3: TGTGCCTGGGGACGACAGGGTGGGGAGACCCAGTACTTC. It codes for CAWGRQGGETQYF. The full variable domain, its missing parts supplied by reference TRBV30 and TRBJ2-5, is SQTIHQWPATLVQPVGSPLSLECTVEGTSNPNLYWYRQAAGRGLQLLFYSVGIGQISSEVPQNLSASRPQDRQFILSSKKLLLSDSGFYLCAWGRQGGETQYFGPGTRLLVL.

V usage is TRBV19 and J usage is TRBJ1-5; D gene uncertain. CDR1 is LNHDA and CDR2 is SQIVND in the germline V gene (reference sequence). V was pared by 7 bases and J by 2 bases, with 18 bases between. The CDR3 covers 16 residues. Here the CDR3 DNA reads TGTGCCAGTACCCAGGCAGCACAGTTTGGCAATCAGCCCCAGCATTTT. It translates to CASTQAAQFGNQPQHF.

CDR3 sequence: CASSTQGGGTEAFF. The DNA of the CDR3 is TGTGCCAGCAGCACACAGGGAGGGGGCACTGAAGCTTTCTTT. The chain joins TRBV5-4 to TRBJ1-1; D may be TRBD1 (6 bases). The germline gives CDR1 SGHNT, CDR2 YYREEE (reference sequence). The CDR3 runs to 14 residues. Trimming removed 4 bases from V and 4 bases from J, with 14 bases in between.

V and J are TRBV10-2 and TRBJ1-5; 8 bases line up with TRBD1. The germline CDR1 and CDR2 sequences are WSHSY and SAAADI. J lost 6 bases, V lost 9 bases, and 13 bases had no gene match. The CDR3 is made up of 15 amino acids. CDR3 protein: CARRPGDRGFQPQHF. CDR3 DNA: TGCGCCAGGAGACCCGGTGACAGGGGATTTCAGCCCCAGCATTTT.